The rows below give T cell receptor beta chains drawn from one sample of a study of cytomegalovirus exposure and HLA in healthy donors. Clones were read by immunoSEQ multiplex PCR, and TCRdb kept only the in-frame ones, dropping some. The table shows approximately 140,000 clones, with nearly 80% occurring only once. The sequencing sample was made of PBMCs. These receptors were taken from a male donor in good health and CMV-seronegative. Both conserved end residues are part of each CDR3. The D gene is left open where the match is weak. Clone size, where shown, is once, few, many, or a class for clones that have expanded.

clone size	V gene	J gene	CDR3 length	D gene	CDR3 protein	CDR3 DNA
-	TRBV7-9	TRBJ1-1	12	-	CASSLERATAFF	TGTGCCAGCAGCTTAGAGAGGGCGACGGCTTTCTTT
once	TRBV7-2	TRBJ1-1	16	-	CASSFQPLTVDTEAFF	TGTGCCAGCAGCTTCCAACCGTTAACGGTGGACACTGAAGCTTTCTTT
-	TRBV2	TRBJ1-3	17	TRBD1	CASSERGQGAILNTIYF	TGTGCCAGCAGTGAAAGGGGACAGGGGGCGATTTTAAACACCATATATTTT
-	TRBV7-9	TRBJ1-1	12	-	CASSFTGIEAFF	TGTGCCAGCAGCTTTACAGGGATTGAAGCTTTCTTT
-	TRBV7-3	TRBJ2-2	15	TRBD1	CASSFGQGAPRELFF	TGTGCCAGCAGCTTCGGACAGGGCGCGCCCAGGGAGCTGTTTTTT
-	TRBV9	TRBJ1-5	13	-	CASSSQGNQPQHF	TGTGCCAGCAGCAGCCAGGGGAATCAGCCCCAGCATTTT
-	TRBV19	TRBJ1-2	13	TRBD1	CASSPGQGNGYTF	TGTGCCAGTAGTCCGGGACAGGGTAACGGCTACACCTTC
-	TRBV7-2	TRBJ1-2	12	-	CASTQSRPGYTF	TGTGCCAGCACTCAATCTAGACCCGGCTACACCTTC
-	TRBV14	TRBJ2-5	15	TRBD1	CASSLWTGGLETQYF	TGTGCCAGCAGCCTCTGGACAGGGGGCTTGGAGACCCAGTACTTC
-	TRBV7-2	TRBJ2-1	16	TRBD2	CASSLGPSAGGHEQFF	TGTGCCAGCAGCTTAGGACCCTCTGCGGGGGGCCATGAGCAGTTCTTC
-	TRBV9	TRBJ1-2	14	-	CASTPLDRGYGYTF	TGTGCCAGCACTCCCTTGGATCGGGGGTATGGCTACACCTTC
-	TRBV7-9	TRBJ1-1	13	-	CASSLVSTTEAFF	TGTGCCAGCAGCTTAGTCTCTACCACTGAAGCTTTCTTT
-	TRBV7-2	TRBJ1-1	14	-	CASSFSRVNTEAFF	TGTGCCAGCAGCTTTTCACGGGTGAACACTGAAGCTTTCTTT
-	TRBV7-9	TRBJ2-5	14	TRBD2	CASSPSGGEETQYF	TGTGCCAGCAGCCCGAGCGGGGGAGAAGAGACCCAGTACTTC
-	TRBV28	TRBJ2-1	12	-	CASSLDSNEQFF	TGTGCCAGCAGTCTCGACTCCAATGAGCAGTTCTTC
-	TRBV7-6	TRBJ2-1	14	TRBD1	CASSLQGMFAEQFF	TGTGCCAGCAGTCTACAGGGGATGTTTGCTGAGCAGTTCTTC
-	TRBV6-5	TRBJ2-2	15	-	CASTPGHPSTGELFF	TGTGCCAGCACACCCGGACATCCGAGCACCGGGGAGCTGTTTTTT
-	TRBV5-4	TRBJ2-5	15	-	CASSLGDSSQETQYF	TGTGCCAGCAGCTTGGGCGACAGCTCACAAGAGACCCAGTACTTC
-	TRBV27	TRBJ1-5	14	-	CASSSGGVNQPQHF	TGTGCCAGCAGTTCGGGGGGGGTCAATCAGCCCCAGCATTTT
-	TRBV29-1	TRBJ1-2	17	-	CSVEEGWMGEYDYGYTF	TGCAGCGTTGAGGAGGGTTGGATGGGGGAGTATGACTATGGCTACACCTTC
-	TRBV7-8	TRBJ1-1	13	-	CASSAQQNTEAFF	TGTGCCAGCAGCGCCCAACAGAACACTGAAGCTTTCTTT
-	TRBV7-8	TRBJ2-1	14	TRBD2	CASSRGDLYNEQFF	TGTGCCAGCTCGCGGGGGGACCTCTACAATGAGCAGTTCTTC
-	TRBV27	TRBJ1-6	12	-	CASSFTHSPLHF	TGTGCCAGCAGCTTCACACATTCACCCCTCCACTTT
-	TRBV5-1	TRBJ2-3	15	-	CASNLGILRDPTQYF	TGCGCCAGCAACCTTGGGATTCTGCGGGACCCGACGCAGTATTTT
-	TRBV2	TRBJ2-7	12	-	CASSGSSYEQYF	TGTGCCAGCTCTGGTAGCTCCTACGAGCAGTACTTC
-	TRBV30	TRBJ1-2	14	TRBD1	CASSQERTGNGYTF	TGTGCCTCCTCCCAAGAAAGGACAGGGAATGGCTACACCTTC
-	TRBV6-5	TRBJ2-3	13	-	CASSSPGTDTQYF	TGTGCCAGCAGTTCTCCGGGGACAGATACGCAGTATTTT
-	TRBV5-5	TRBJ1-2	14	-	CASRARPGEAGYTF	TGTGCCAGCAGGGCTCGTCCGGGAGAGGCTGGCTACACCTTC
-	TRBV4-3	TRBJ2-1	16	TRBD2	CASSHDIAGGLGEQFF	TGCGCCAGCAGCCACGACATAGCGGGGGGGCTCGGTGAGCAGTTCTTC
few	TRBV4-2	TRBJ1-1	15	-	CASSQATAMNTEAFF	TGTGCCAGCAGCCAAGCGACAGCTATGAACACTGAAGCTTTCTTT
-	TRBV30	TRBJ1-5	13	-	CAWGDHRSQPQHF	TGTGCCTGGGGAGACCATCGGAGTCAGCCCCAGCATTTT
-	TRBV27	TRBJ1-2	15	TRBD1	CASSWTGGPNYGYTF	TGTGCCAGCAGTTGGACAGGGGGGCCTAACTATGGCTACACCTTC
-	TRBV5-4	TRBJ1-1	14	TRBD1	CASRSQGAGTEAFF	TGTGCCAGCAGAAGTCAGGGGGCGGGTACTGAAGCTTTCTTT
-	TRBV4-2	TRBJ1-1	13	-	CASSQDQEGSAFF	TGTGCCAGCAGCCAAGATCAGGAGGGTTCGGCTTTCTTT
-	TRBV19	TRBJ1-6	16	TRBD1	CASRDRVVSYNSPLHF	TGTGCCAGCCGGGACAGGGTGGTCTCCTATAATTCACCCCTCCACTTT
-	TRBV5-4	TRBJ2-2	15	-	CASSLRSGSGTELFF	TGTGCCAGCAGCTTGCGCAGCGGGTCGGGAACGGAGCTGTTTTTT
few	TRBV9	TRBJ2-1	14	TRBD1	CASSVRGGRDEQFF	TGTGCCAGCAGCGTAAGAGGGGGCCGGGATGAGCAGTTCTTC
few	TRBV6-5	TRBJ2-1	11	-	CASGRGNEQFF	TGTGCCAGTGGGCGGGGCAATGAGCAGTTCTTC
few	TRBV5-5	TRBJ2-7	14	TRBD1	CASSSGTVLAEQYF	TGTGCCAGCAGCTCCGGGACAGTTCTGGCCGAGCAGTACTTC
-	TRBV30	TRBJ2-7	12	-	CAWGGAPYEQYF	TGTGCCTGGGGCGGGGCCCCCTACGAGCAGTACTTC
-	TRBV27	TRBJ1-1	17	-	CASSFLTGSGMNTEAFF	TGTGCCAGCAGTTTTCTTACCGGATCAGGCATGAACACTGAAGCTTTCTTT
few	TRBV4-1	TRBJ1-1	15	-	CASSQDSAAFTEAFF	TGCGCCAGCAGCCAAGATTCGGCAGCGTTCACTGAAGCTTTCTTT
-	TRBV30	TRBJ1-3	13	-	CAWSGGQGNTIYF	TGTGCCTGGAGTGGAGGACAGGGAAACACCATATATTTT
-	TRBV6-6	TRBJ2-7	13	-	CASSLQGPYEQYF	TGTGCCAGCAGTTTACAGGGCCCCTACGAGCAGTACTTC
-	TRBV30	TRBJ1-2	14	-	CAWSVLSGTRGYTF	TGTGCCTGGAGTGTACTGTCGGGGACTCGGGGCTACACCTTC
-	TRBV29-1	TRBJ1-1	14	-	CSVEVLYGNTEAFF	TGCAGCGTTGAAGTACTCTACGGGAACACTGAAGCTTTCTTT
-	TRBV28	TRBJ1-2	13	TRBD1	CASQVGQGVGYTF	TGTGCCAGCCAAGTAGGACAGGGAGTTGGCTACACCTTC
few	TRBV27	TRBJ1-2	18	TRBD1	CASSLKTPGQGEWYGYTF	TGTGCCAGCAGTTTAAAAACGCCGGGACAGGGGGAGTGGTATGGCTACACCTTC
once	TRBV11-2	TRBJ1-2	16	TRBD1	CASSTGTGHNNYGYTF	TGTGCCAGCAGCACCGGGACAGGTCATAATAACTATGGCTACACCTTC
-	TRBV5-1	TRBJ1-5	16	-	CASSLAGSYSNQPQHF	TGCGCCAGCAGCTTGGCTGGGAGTTATAGCAATCAGCCCCAGCATTTT
-	TRBV23-1	TRBJ1-5	16	-	CASSQWGTGMVQPQHF	TGCGCCAGCAGTCAATGGGGAACAGGGATGGTTCAGCCCCAGCATTTT
-	TRBV11-2	TRBJ2-7	11	-	CASSWWEQQYF	TGTGCCAGCAGTTGGTGGGAGCAGCAGTACTTC
few	TRBV28	TRBJ2-5	16	-	CASSLLQGQLQETQYF	TGTGCCAGCAGTTTATTGCAGGGGCAGTTGCAAGAGACCCAGTACTTC
-	TRBV2	TRBJ2-5	15	TRBD2	CASSGTSGVRETQYF	TGTGCCAGCAGTGGGACTAGCGGGGTTCGGGAGACCCAGTACTTC
-	TRBV19	TRBJ1-1	13	-	CASSQQGDTEAFF	TGTGCCAGTAGTCAGCAGGGCGACACTGAAGCTTTCTTT